The sequence of this T cell receptor (beta chain) was determined in a study of T cell responses to AZD1222 COVID-19 vaccine. At the level of the study: Pooled in the analysis were second doses at about 4 or about 12 weeks.

Concerning this clone itself: The antigen is not known. Other DNA sequences in this specimen translate into the identical CDR3.

Assay used: immunoSEQ multiplex PCR; TCRdb lists only in-frame clones, some missing. The table has 85,000 to 120,000 clones, less than 90% seen once; the top ten hold approximately 17%. Points from the study as a whole: Repertoires were obtained solely post-peak T cell response. Baseline seropositives among AZD1222 recipients totaled only 5 to 7.

This CDR3 comprises 13 residues. The V end lost 2 bases, the J end lost 2 bases, and 6 bases lay between the germline ends. Germline-derived CDR1 and CDR2 are MDHEN and SYDVKM. The source is an adult in good health. This sequence joins TRBV28 and TRBJ1-2; D possibly corresponds to TRBD1 (5 bases). The sample was peripheral blood, taken on day 0 of AZD1222 vaccination. This chain's CDR3 is CASSLTGNYGYTF. The CDR3 nucleotides read TGTGCCAGCAGTTTAACAGGAAACTATGGCTACACCTTC.